These 27 T cell receptor beta chains were sequenced from one sample in a study of blood T cell repertoires in COVID-19. Method: immunoSEQ multiplex PCR; TCRdb's copy keeps in-frame clones and lacks some. This sample yields hundreds of thousands of clones, of which approximately 89% are seen a single time; around 0.9% belongs to the top ten. The source material was peripheral blood. All receptors come from a young man with COVID-19, enrolled during active disease.

The chain couples TRBV5-6 to TRBJ1-2; a weak D match, TRBD1 (6 bases). The CDR3 length is 13 residues. Trimming cost V 1 base and J 4 bases, with 8 bases left between them. Germline-derived CDR1 and CDR2 are SGHDT and YYEEEE. CDR3 region: CASSLTGSYGYTF. In DNA form, the CDR3 reads TGTGCCAGCAGCTTGACAGGGAGCTATGGCTACACCTTC.

V usage is TRBV5-4 and J usage is TRBJ2-3; 8 nucleotides agree with TRBD2. The CDR3 contains 16 residues. CDR1 SGHNT and CDR2 YYREEE come from the germline V gene (reference sequence). V lost 3 bases to trimming and J lost 4 bases; unmatched junction nucleotides: 10. The CDR3 region is CASSSVVGSGADTQYF. CDR3 in DNA: TGTGCCAGCAGCTCGGTGGTCGGTAGCGGGGCAGATACGCAGTATTTT.

In DNA, the CDR3 is TGCAGTGCTACAGGGGATAACGAGCAGTACTTC. Translation: CSATGDNEQYF. The chain uses TRBV20-1 and TRBJ2-7, with D possibly matching TRBD1 (6 bases). Trimming shortened V by 4 bases and J by 5 bases, and 9 bases separated the two germline ends. There are 11 residues in the CDR3. CDR1 and CDR2 (germline): DFQATT, SNEGSKA (reference sequence).

This clone was observed once. The chain links TRBV19 to TRBJ2-2; possibly TRBD2 for D (7 bases). This CDR3 contains 16 residues. Germline assignment: CDR1 LNHDA and CDR2 SQIVND (reference sequence). V was cut by 7 bases and J by 4 bases, with 19 bases left in between. This CDR3 reads CASTFRGGPGTGELFF. CDR3 coding DNA: TGTGCCAGTACTTTTAGGGGGGGGCCGGGCACCGGGGAGCTGTTTTTT.

CDR3 protein: CATSGTYEQFF. In DNA form, the CDR3 reads TGTGCGACTAGCGGGACCTATGAGCAGTTCTTC. This chain links TRBV19 with TRBJ2-1, with 11 bases fitting TRBD2. The germline gives CDR1 LNHDA, CDR2 SQIVND (reference sequence). There are 11 residues in the CDR3.

This CDR3 is CASSQEWVQGTEAFF. The DNA of the CDR3 is TGTGCCAGCAGCCAAGAATGGGTACAGGGGACTGAAGCTTTCTTT. The V call is TRBV4-2, the J call TRBJ1-1; 7 bases fit TRBD1. CDR3 length: 15 residues. V was clipped by 0 bases and J by 5 bases; unmatched bases: 6. The V gene's germline CDR1 is LGHNA and CDR2 YNFKEQ.

The chain carries TRBV6-5 and TRBJ1-2, with 7 bases that match TRBD1. The V segment lost 6 bases and the J segment 7 bases; nucleotides outside the gene matches: 8. The CDR3 consists of 13 residues. The V gene's germline CDR1 is MNHEY and CDR2 SVGAGI. The CDR3, as DNA: TGTGCCAGCAGGACAGGGTTGGCTACTGGCTACACCTTC. This translates into CASRTGLATGYTF.

The chain links TRBV3-1 (or the pseudogene TRBV3-2) to TRBJ2-1; TRBD2 agrees at 7 bases. The V and J ends lost 0 bases and 6 bases, in that order; junction bases with no gene match: 11. The CDR3 covers 17 residues. CDR1 and CDR2 from the germline V gene are LGHDT and YNNKEL (reference sequence). CDR3 loop: CASSQDIAPAGSNEQFF. CDR3 coding DNA: TGTGCCAGCAGCCAAGATATCGCGCCAGCGGGGAGCAATGAGCAGTTCTTC.

The chain has TRBV2 and TRBJ2-7; the match to TRBD1 covers 7 bases. Germline CDR1 is SNHLY and CDR2 is FYNNEI. With V trimmed by 5 bases and J by 6 bases, 10 bases remained unmatched. This CDR3 is 14 amino acids long. The CDR3 loop is CASSPGTVRGEQYF. CDR3 nucleotide sequence: TGTGCCAGCAGTCCGGGGACAGTTCGGGGCGAGCAGTACTTC. The full variable domain, completed using reference TRBV2 and TRBJ2-7, is EPEVTQTPSHQVTQMGQEVILRCVPISNHLYFYWYRQILGQKVEFLVSFYNNEISEKSEIFDDQFSVERPDGSNFTLKIRSTKLEDSAMYFCASSPGTVRGEQYFGPGTRLTVT.

The rearrangement links TRBV15 to TRBJ1-2; D is uncertain. Trimming removed 1 base from V and 0 bases from J, with 9 bases in between. Per germline, CDR1 LNHNV and CDR2 YYDKDF (reference sequence). This CDR3 comprises 15 residues. This CDR3 is CATSRVSTANYGYTF. The CDR3 DNA is TGTGCCACCAGCAGAGTCAGTACAGCTAACTATGGCTACACCTTC.

V is TRBV19 and J is TRBJ1-4, with 9 bases that match TRBD1. With 8 bases clipped from V and 2 bases from J, the junction kept 3 bases outside the gene matches. Per the germline V gene, CDR1 is LNHDA and CDR2 is SQIVND (reference sequence). CDR3 length: 14 amino acids. The CDR3 nucleotides read TGTGCCAGTCGGGACAGGGCTACTAATGAAAAACTGTTTTTT. Residues: CASRDRATNEKLFF.

The chain is built from TRBV12-3 or TRBV12-4 and TRBJ2-1; the D gene is possibly TRBD1 (5 bases). The CDR3 covers 13 residues. With 3 bases removed from V and 10 bases from J, the gap between germline ends came to 13 bases. This CDR3 is CASSLTVFGEQFF. CDR3 DNA: TGTGCCAGCAGTTTGACAGTTTTTGGGGAGCAGTTCTTC.

V and J are TRBV29-1 and TRBJ2-1, with 8 bases identical to TRBD2. Germline CDR1 and CDR2: SQVTM and ANQGSEA. After removal of 4 bases from V and 8 bases from J, the junction contained 7 bases not matched to a gene. This CDR3 is built from 13 residues. The CDR3 coding sequence is TGCAGCGTTGGCGCGGGAGGTTTATATGAGCAGTTCTTC. This translates into CSVGAGGLYEQFF.

V is TRBV19 and J is TRBJ1-2, with D maybe TRBD1 (5 bases). This CDR3 region has 14 residues. V was shortened by 6 bases and J by 3 bases, with 14 bases between the two germline ends. Per germline, CDR1 LNHDA and CDR2 SQIVND (reference sequence). CDR3 sequence reads: CASRLYLRDYGYTF. CDR3 bases: TGTGCCAGTAGATTGTACCTCAGGGACTATGGCTACACCTTC.

The J gene is TRBJ2-2, the V gene TRBV29-1; tentative D call: TRBD1 (5 bases). Per the germline V gene, CDR1 is SQVTM and CDR2 is ANQGSEA. V shed 6 bases and J shed 7 bases, with 12 bases lying between them. The CDR3 has 12 amino acids. The CDR3 is CSVGRVDGELFF. The CDR3 DNA reads as TGCAGCGTCGGCAGGGTGGACGGGGAGCTGTTTTTT.

This clone was seen just once. This rearrangement joins TRBV5-6 to TRBJ1-4; D may be TRBD1 (5 bases). CDR3 length: 14 residues. Per the germline V gene, CDR1 is SGHDT and CDR2 is YYEEEE. The V and J ends lost 3 bases and 7 bases respectively, with 13 bases between them. CDR3 in amino acids: CASSSELGGEKLFF. CDR3 bases: TGTGCCAGCAGCTCTGAATTGGGGGGTGAAAAACTGTTTTTT.

The chain's CDR3 is CARDPGQSSYEQYF. In DNA form, the CDR3 reads TGTGCCAGAGACCCAGGGCAGAGCTCCTACGAGCAGTACTTC. V and J are TRBV5-3 and TRBJ2-7, with D perhaps TRBD1 (5 bases). TRBV5-3 counts as an open reading frame of uncertain function. The V end was cut by 7 bases, the J end by 0 bases, with 14 bases between. CDR3 size: 14 residues.

The V gene is TRBV19, the J gene TRBJ1-1, with a tentative D call TRBD1 (6 bases). Trimming pared 5 bases from V and 1 base from J, leaving 17 bases between. The CDR3 is made up of 16 amino acids. The germline CDR1 and CDR2 sequences are LNHDA and SQIVND (reference sequence). For the CDR3, the DNA is TGTGCCAGTAGTCGCCGTTTAGGACAGTCGAACACTGAAGCTTTCTTT. It yields the protein CASSRRLGQSNTEAFF.

V and J are TRBV29-1 and TRBJ2-1, with TRBD2 matching 7 bases. Germline lookup yields CDR1 SQVTM and CDR2 ANQGSEA. The CDR3 has 18 residues. V shed 1 base, J shed 10 bases, and the junction held 22 bases outside the gene matches. The CDR3: CSVEGPPDPPRTSAEQFF. The CDR3, as DNA: TGCAGCGTTGAAGGCCCTCCTGACCCCCCGAGAACTAGCGCGGAGCAGTTCTTC.

The chain uses TRBV24-1 and TRBJ2-5; tentative D call: TRBD2 (6 bases). The CDR3 has 17 residues. V lost 4 bases and J lost 0, with 17 bases in between. Looked up from germline, CDR1 is KGHDR and CDR2 is SFDVKD. In DNA form, the CDR3 reads TGTGCCACCAGTGAGTCTACCGGGACTCGGTACCAAGAGACCCAGTACTTC. It yields the protein CATSESTGTRYQETQYF.

The V gene is TRBV3-1 (or the pseudogene TRBV3-2), the J gene TRBJ1-3; 7 bases align to TRBD1. V shed 1 base, J shed 5 bases, and the junction held 2 bases outside the gene matches. Germline V gene data show CDR1 as LGHDT and CDR2 as YNNKEL (reference sequence). This CDR3 has 14 residues. The CDR3 DNA reads as TGTGCCAGCAGCCAAGGAGGGGGCCGAAACACCATATATTTT. Its protein is CASSQGGGRNTIYF.

In this sample, this clone turned up once. The gene calls are TRBV21-1 and TRBJ1-1; the table's D call TRBD1 went unverified against the DNA. TRBV21-1 is reported as a pseudogene. The CDR3 has 15 residues. The CDR3 reads CASSKGWQGYTEAFF. The CDR3 DNA reads TGTGCCAGCAGCAAAGGGTGGCAGGGTTACACTGAAGCTTTCTTT.

The rearrangement links TRBV30 to TRBJ2-5; 7 bases align to TRBD1. Germline CDR1 GTSNPN, CDR2 SVGIG (reference sequence). The J segment lost 5 bases and the V segment lost 4 bases, leaving 7 bases of the junction unmatched. The CDR3 has 13 amino acids. The CDR3 nucleotides read TGTGCCTGGACAGGGGGTTATAGGGAGACCCAGTACTTC. Translation: CAWTGGYRETQYF. Using reference TRBV30 and TRBJ2-5 for the parts outside the CDR3, the full variable domain is SQTIHQWPATLVQPVGSPLSLECTVEGTSNPNLYWYRQAAGRGLQLLFYSVGIGQISSEVPQNLSASRPQDRQFILSSKKLLLSDSGFYLCAWTGGYRETQYFGPGTRLLVL.

The chain has TRBV30 and TRBJ2-3, with TRBD2 matching over 9 bases. Germline CDR1 GTSNPN, CDR2 SVGIG (reference sequence). V lost 3 bases to trimming and J lost 4 bases; unmatched junction nucleotides: 14. The CDR3 runs 17 residues. The DNA for the CDR3 is TGTGCCTGGAGGAAAGGGACCCTTAGCGGGAGCTCAGATACGCAGTATTTT. It yields the protein CAWRKGTLSGSSDTQYF.

The rearrangement links TRBV29-1 to TRBJ2-7, with 8 positions matching TRBD1. CDR3 size: 14 residues. V trimming: 5 bases; J trimming: 7 bases; junction bases outside the gene matches: 13. Germline V lookup: CDR1 SQVTM, CDR2 ANQGSEA. CDR3 nucleotides: TGCAGCGTTACCCTAGGGCAGGGGGCGGGTGAGCAGTACTTC. This codes for CSVTLGQGAGEQYF.

The chain combines TRBV5-4 with TRBJ2-7; a weak D match, TRBD1 (5 bases). V shed 2 bases and J shed 4 bases, with 7 bases lying between them. Germline V gene data show CDR1 as SGHNT and CDR2 as YYREEE (reference sequence). This CDR3 has 12 amino acids. The CDR3 sequence is CASSLSGYEQYF. CDR3 DNA sequence: TGTGCCAGCAGCTTATCAGGGTACGAGCAGTACTTC.

The genes are TRBV5-1 and TRBJ2-1; 9 bases are shared with TRBD2. Per the germline V gene, CDR1 is SGHRS and CDR2 is YFSETQ. V lost 4 bases and J lost 7; bases outside the gene matches: 12. The CDR3 extends over 16 amino acids. The CDR3 DNA is TGCGCCAGCAGCCCGGCCGGGACTAGCCCAGGGAATGAGCAGTTCTTC. Translated: CASSPAGTSPGNEQFF.